The source of this TCR beta chain is a study of blood T cell repertoires in COVID-19 (TCRdb year 2020). Looking at the study overall: The collaborator samples originated in the United States, Italy and Spain and spanned the acute and convalescent phases of COVID-19. The prospective study material was composed of cDNA or gDNA derived from T cells, B-cell-depleted T cells, or PBMCs. The dataset comprised deeply sampled blood TCRbeta repertoires from subjects exposed to, actively infected with, or recovered from COVID-19. A freely available public database, intended as a resource for researchers studying the immune response to SARS-CoV-2, is where the repertoires were released. Samples were obtained from the ongoing ImmuneRACE study (first 160 participants) and from roughly 1,300 subjects provided by 6 global collaborators. A de-identified subject ID, COVID-19 status, age in years and sex were almost always included in the sample metadata. Where HLA class I and class II types were available, the types were taken from metadata supplied by the sample provider, not from assay-based typing.

The CDR3 contains 14 residues, cysteine and phenylalanine counted. CDR3 DNA only is kept here, 42 bases in frame from base 1. The V and J ends are trimmed by 4 bases and 5 bases, leaving 15 bases between them. The CDR1 and CDR2 encoded by the germline V gene are SGHRS and YFSETQ. A word on this clone: The antigen it recognizes is unknown. One base away there is no much larger clone; base qualities are not given.

General conclusions and limits of the study: How much clinical and demographic metadata was included differed by source and by participant, and the metadata was provided uncurated.

The immunoSEQ Assay, a bias-controlled multiplex PCR, was used to amplify TCRbeta CDR3 regions from genomic DNA. On the authors' methods: Within the assay, amplification of reference gene primers was used to estimate how many nucleated cells each sample contained. Sequence reads were collapsed and filtered to measure the absolute abundance of every unique TCRbeta CDR3 rearrangement. For each sample, productive Simpson clonality was calculated by taking the square root of Simpson's diversity index across productive rearrangements. TCRdb limited this immuneACCESS table to in-frame rearrangements with V and J called. A share of clones is missing; checked studies link under half to unresolved V genes, and the rest is unexplained. The DNA was the basis for D and trimming; V, J and clone size are from that table. The sample includes 250,000 to 300,000 clones, with over 75% observed a single time. Roughly a sixth of the sample belongs to the ten largest clones.

Participants in the prospective study were enrolled through a virtual design, were aged roughly 18 to 90 years, and lived in roughly 24 United States geographic areas. Cohort assignment in the prospective study relied on participant-reported clinical history from a screening survey and a study questionnaire. For ImmuneRACE Cohort 3, a participant was defined as recovered based on two consecutive negative NP/OP PCR tests, clearance by a healthcare professional, or resolution of symptoms. In the prospective study, mobile phlebotomists collected whole blood, serum and a nasopharyngeal or oropharyngeal swab from each participant. Prospective study participants could optionally give additional blood draws and questionnaires over an approximately 2-month period. Before DNA extraction, prospective study blood samples were shipped either frozen or at room temperature.

The origin of this receptor is a man younger than 30 who had recovered from COVID-19. Recombination linked TRBV5-1 to TRBJ1-1, with a tentative D gene TRBD1 over 6 matching bases. The sequenced sample was PBMCs or T cells enriched from blood (not recorded which). The CDR3 region has the sequence CASSQGLRETEAFF. At the DNA level, the sequence is TGCGCCAGCAGCCAGGGGCTGCGGGAGACTGAAGCTTTCTTT.